These 3 T cell receptor beta chains originate from one sample sequenced in a study of blood T cell repertoires in COVID-19. Generated by immunoSEQ multiplex PCR, the TCRdb table keeps only in-frame clones and is missing some. The sample lists over 200,000 clones, 85% to 90% occurring once. Source material: peripheral blood. The receptor source for this set is a man aged 25 to 40 with COVID-19, enrolled during active disease.

V is TRBV2 and J is TRBJ1-2; 8 bases are a match to TRBD1. The CDR3 loop spans 15 amino acids. Per germline, CDR1 SNHLY and CDR2 FYNNEI. Trimming removed 11 bases from V and 8 bases from J; junction bases left unmatched: 19. Written as DNA, the CDR3 is TGTGCCTTCCAAGCGTTGGACAGGGACGCGAAAGGCTACACCTTC. Translated: CAFQALDRDAKGYTF.

The chain couples TRBV30 to TRBJ1-1; 7 bases map to TRBD1. With V trimmed by 0 bases and J by 1 base, 5 bases remained unmatched. Germline CDR1 is GTSNPN and CDR2 is SVGIG (reference sequence). This CDR3 has 15 residues. CDR3 DNA sequence: TGTGCCTGGAGTGTTACACAGGGGAGGAACACTGAAGCTTTCTTT. Its translation is CAWSVTQGRNTEAFF.

This chain links TRBV2 with TRBJ2-5, with no clear D. This CDR3 region has 13 residues. Germline assignment: CDR1 SNHLY and CDR2 FYNNEI. V shed 4 bases and J shed 4 bases, with 10 bases lying between them. The CDR3 nucleotides are TGTGCCAGCAGTGCCCATAACGGAGAGACCCAGTACTTC. Translating it yields CASSAHNGETQYF.